A single sample gave rise to the 9 T cell receptor beta chains below, sequenced in a study of CD8+ T cells in alopecia areata. Noted treatment: oral pan-JAK inhibitor, 5-10 mg twice daily. Reverse transcribed after extraction, RNA yielded cDNA as the sequencing template. Only in-frame clones appear in the TCRdb table, and some are missing; sequencing was by immunoSEQ multiplex PCR. Here the sample spans roughly 200,000 clones, 40% to 45% being singletons. The sample here was CD4+ T cells sorted from blood, taken at approximately week 37, from a patient treated with tofacitinib. Receptors originate from a human donor with alopecia areata.

This clone has a handful of counts. The chain employs TRBV7-2 and TRBJ1-4; tentative D call: TRBD1 (6 bases). The V and J ends lost 5 bases and 10 bases respectively, with 20 bases between them. From germline, CDR1 is SGHTA and CDR2 FQGNSA. This CDR3 contains 15 residues. CDR3 sequence reads: CASSNRATGIRKLFF. CDR3 coding DNA: TGTGCCAGCAGCAACCGGGCCACAGGGATACGAAAACTGTTTTTT.

J is TRBJ1-5 and V is TRBV30, with D perhaps TRBD1 (5 bases). With 0 bases removed from V and 3 bases from J, the gap between germline ends came to 6 bases. In germline, CDR1 is GTSNPN, CDR2 SVGIG (reference sequence). There are 13 residues in the CDR3. In nucleotides, the CDR3 is TGTGCCTGGAGTGTAGGGGTCAATCAGCCCCAGCATTTT. Amino acids: CAWSVGVNQPQHF.

There are a few counts of this clone. This chain uses TRBV7-2 with TRBJ1-1, with no clear D. The CDR3 sequence is 12 residues long. Trimming removed 5 bases at V and 6 bases at J, with 10 bases between. Germline loops: CDR1 SGHTA, CDR2 FQGNSA. The CDR3 region is CASSLPGAEAFF. The CDR3 DNA sequence: TGTGCCAGCAGCCTCCCCGGTGCTGAAGCTTTCTTT.

The V gene is TRBV11-2, the J gene TRBJ2-1; D unclear. The CDR3 is 11 residues long. CDR1 is SGHAT and CDR2 is FQNNGV in the germline V gene. The V end lost 2 bases, the J end lost 6 bases, and 2 bases lay between the germline ends. CDR3 protein: CASSLSNEQFF. The CDR3 DNA sequence: TGTGCCAGCAGCTTATCCAATGAGCAGTTCTTC.

The chain links TRBV19 to TRBJ2-3; TRBD2 agrees at 8 bases. CDR1 and CDR2 from the germline V gene are LNHDA and SQIVND (reference sequence). Losses at the gene ends were 4 bases for V and 8 bases for J; bases not matched to a gene: 5. The CDR3 spans 13 residues. CDR3 amino acids: CASSSEAGATQYF. Here the CDR3 DNA reads TGTGCCAGTAGTAGCGAAGCGGGAGCTACGCAGTATTTT.

The J gene is TRBJ2-5, the V gene TRBV30, with D perhaps given as TRBD1 or TRBD2 (6 bases each). CDR3 length: 15 residues. V was shortened by 4 bases and J by 11 bases, with 26 bases between the two germline ends. Germline CDR1 reads GTSNPN; CDR2 reads SVGIG (reference sequence). The CDR3 nucleotides are TGTGCCTGGATACCTTCCGGGACACCCACGGGGGAACAGTACTTC. Amino acids: CAWIPSGTPTGEQYF.

The rearrangement joins TRBV7-2 to TRBJ2-6; 12 bases match TRBD2. Germline lookup yields CDR1 SGHTA and CDR2 FQGNSA. The length of the CDR3 is 16 residues. V was pared by 5 bases and J by 2 bases, with 1 base of the junction left unmatched. DNA of the CDR3: TGTGCCAGCAGCCCTAGCGGGAGGGCTGGGGCCAACGTCCTGACTTTC. The encoded protein is CASSPSGRAGANVLTF.

This clone has a handful of counts. The V and J genes are TRBV4-1 and TRBJ2-2; 7 bases fit TRBD2. With 8 bases clipped from V and 4 bases from J, the junction kept 13 bases outside the gene matches. The germline CDR1 and CDR2 sequences are MGHRA and YSYEKL. The CDR3 covers 16 residues. DNA of the CDR3: TGCGCCAGCCAGCTAGCTCAGGGAGGGCCCACCGGGGAGCTGTTTTTT. Its translation is CASQLAQGGPTGELFF.

The V gene is TRBV6-5, the J gene TRBJ2-5; no definite D call. The CDR3 consists of 16 residues. V shed 4 bases and J shed 0 bases, with 15 bases lying between them. Germline CDR1 is MNHEY and CDR2 is SVGAGI. The CDR3 region has the DNA TGTGCCAGCAGTTCGCTTCTAGACTGGAACCAAGAGACCCAGTACTTC. This gives the protein CASSSLLDWNQETQYF.